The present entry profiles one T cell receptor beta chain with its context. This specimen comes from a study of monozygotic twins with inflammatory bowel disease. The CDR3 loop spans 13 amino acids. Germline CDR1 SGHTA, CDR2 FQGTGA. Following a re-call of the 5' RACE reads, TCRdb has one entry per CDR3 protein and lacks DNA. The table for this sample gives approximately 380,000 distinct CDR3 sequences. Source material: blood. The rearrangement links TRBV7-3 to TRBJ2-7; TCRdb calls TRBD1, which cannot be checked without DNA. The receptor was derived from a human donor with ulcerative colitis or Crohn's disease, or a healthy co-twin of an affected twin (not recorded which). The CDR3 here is CASSLTGTNEQYF.